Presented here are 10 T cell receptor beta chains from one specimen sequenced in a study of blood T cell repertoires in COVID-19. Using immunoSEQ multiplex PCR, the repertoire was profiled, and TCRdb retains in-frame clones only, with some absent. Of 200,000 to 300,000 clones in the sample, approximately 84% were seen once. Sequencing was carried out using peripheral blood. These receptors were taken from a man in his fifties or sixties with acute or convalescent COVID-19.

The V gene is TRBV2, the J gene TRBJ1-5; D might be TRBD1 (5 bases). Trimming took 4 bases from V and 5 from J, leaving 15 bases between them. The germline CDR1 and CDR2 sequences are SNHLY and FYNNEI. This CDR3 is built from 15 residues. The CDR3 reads CASSVGDGRDQPQHF. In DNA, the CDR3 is TGTGCCAGCAGTGTAGGGGATGGTCGAGATCAGCCCCAGCATTTT.

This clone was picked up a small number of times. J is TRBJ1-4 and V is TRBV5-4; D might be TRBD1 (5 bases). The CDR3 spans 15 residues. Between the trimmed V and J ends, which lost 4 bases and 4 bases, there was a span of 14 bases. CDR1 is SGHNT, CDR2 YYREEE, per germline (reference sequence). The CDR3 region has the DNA TGTGCCAGCAGCACCTCAGGGCAGCATAATGAAAAACTGTTTTTT. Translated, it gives CASSTSGQHNEKLFF.

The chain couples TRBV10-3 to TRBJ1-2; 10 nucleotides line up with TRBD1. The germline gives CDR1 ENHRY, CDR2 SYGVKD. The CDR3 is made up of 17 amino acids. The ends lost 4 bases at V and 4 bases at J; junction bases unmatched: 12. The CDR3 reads CAISAGQGRTNSYGYTF. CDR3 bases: TGTGCCATCAGTGCGGGACAGGGGCGAACCAACTCCTATGGCTACACCTTC.

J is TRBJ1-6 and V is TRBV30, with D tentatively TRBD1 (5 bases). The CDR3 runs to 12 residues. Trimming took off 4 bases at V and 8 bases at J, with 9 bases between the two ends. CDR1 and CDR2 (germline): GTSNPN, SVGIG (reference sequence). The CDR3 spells CAWTGLDSPLHF. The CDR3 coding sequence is TGTGCCTGGACAGGGTTGGATTCACCCCTCCACTTT.

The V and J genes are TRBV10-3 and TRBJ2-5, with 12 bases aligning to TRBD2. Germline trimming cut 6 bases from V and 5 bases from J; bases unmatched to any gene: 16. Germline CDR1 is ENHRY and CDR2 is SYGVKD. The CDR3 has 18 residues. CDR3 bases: TGTGCCATCAGGACTACCCGGACTAGCGGGGACGCCGGGGAGACCCAGTACTTC. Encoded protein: CAIRTTRTSGDAGETQYF.

CDR3 sequence: CASSLEAQRGYTF. The CDR3 DNA reads TGTGCCAGCAGTTTGGAGGCCCAGCGCGGCTACACCTTC. The V call is TRBV12-3 or TRBV12-4, the J call TRBJ1-2; D not resolved. The ends were cut back, 3 bases at V and 8 bases at J, with 13 bases in the middle. This CDR3 has 13 amino acids.

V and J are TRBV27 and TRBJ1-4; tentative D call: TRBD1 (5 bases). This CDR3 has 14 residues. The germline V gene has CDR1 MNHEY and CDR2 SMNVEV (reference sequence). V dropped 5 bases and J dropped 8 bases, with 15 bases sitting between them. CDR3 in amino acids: CASSPRQMGEKLFF. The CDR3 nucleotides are TGTGCCAGCAGTCCCCGACAGATGGGGGAAAAACTGTTTTTT.

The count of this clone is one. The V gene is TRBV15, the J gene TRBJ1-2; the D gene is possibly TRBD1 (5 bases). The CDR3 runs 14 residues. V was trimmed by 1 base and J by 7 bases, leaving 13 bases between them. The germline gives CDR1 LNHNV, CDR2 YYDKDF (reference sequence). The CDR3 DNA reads TGTGCCACCAGCAGAGGATTCGGACAATCTGGCTACACCTTC. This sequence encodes CATSRGFGQSGYTF.

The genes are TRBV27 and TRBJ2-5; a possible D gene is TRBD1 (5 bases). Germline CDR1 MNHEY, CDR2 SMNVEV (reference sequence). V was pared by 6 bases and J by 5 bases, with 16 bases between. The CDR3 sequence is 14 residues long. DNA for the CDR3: TGTGCCAGCAGGCAACAGGCATTCCGGGAGACCCAGTACTTC. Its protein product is CASRQQAFRETQYF.

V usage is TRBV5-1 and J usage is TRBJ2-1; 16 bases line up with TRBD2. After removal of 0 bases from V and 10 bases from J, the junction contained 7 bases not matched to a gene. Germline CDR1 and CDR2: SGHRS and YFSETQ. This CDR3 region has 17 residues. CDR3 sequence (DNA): TGCGCCAGCAGCTTGGCCCTGGGACTAGCGGGAGGGCGGGAGCAGTTCTTC. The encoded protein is CASSLALGLAGGREQFF.